A selection of T cell receptor beta chains follows, all from one sample in a study of cytomegalovirus exposure and HLA in healthy donors. The table came from immunoSEQ multiplex PCR; TCRdb's copy has only in-frame clones and leaves some out. The table shows roughly 150,000 clones, with 75% to 90% occurring only once. Sequencing input: PBMCs. The receptor source for this set is a woman between 18 and 30 years old in good health and CMV-seronegative. CDR3s include the opening cysteine and the closing phenylalanine or tryptophan. The D gene is left open where the match is weak. Size is omitted from some rows. Given values are once, few, many or a class for expanded clones.

v_call: TRBV27; j_call: TRBJ1-2; clone_size: -; d_call: -; cdr3_nt: TGTGCCAGTCGACAGCAGGCTAACTATGGCTACACCTTC; cdr3_aa: CASRQQANYGYTF
v_call: TRBV19; j_call: TRBJ1-2; clone_size: -; d_call: TRBD1; cdr3_nt: TGTGCCAGTGGGCGACAGGGGAGCTATGGCTACACCTTC; cdr3_aa: CASGRQGSYGYTF
v_call: TRBV7-2; j_call: TRBJ1-2; clone_size: -; d_call: -; cdr3_nt: TGTGCCAGCAGCTTAGGGGGACTCTCCTATGGCTACACCTTC; cdr3_aa: CASSLGGLSYGYTF
v_call: TRBV6-1; j_call: TRBJ2-3; clone_size: -; d_call: -; cdr3_nt: TGTGCCAGCAGTGAGCGGGGTGGCGGGGATAGCACAGATACGCAGTATTTT; cdr3_aa: CASSERGGGDSTDTQYF
v_call: TRBV7-9; j_call: TRBJ2-1; clone_size: -; d_call: TRBD2; cdr3_nt: TGTGCCAGCAGCCCGATCCCTAGCGGGCCTCAGTTCTTC; cdr3_aa: CASSPIPSGPQFF
v_call: TRBV15; j_call: TRBJ1-5; clone_size: -; d_call: TRBD1; cdr3_nt: TGTGCCACCAATCGGGACAGGGGACTTCAGCCCCAGCATTTT; cdr3_aa: CATNRDRGLQPQHF
v_call: TRBV27; j_call: TRBJ2-7; clone_size: -; d_call: -; cdr3_nt: TGTGCCAGCAGTGGAACGACAGAACGAGCCGAGCAGTACTTC; cdr3_aa: CASSGTTERAEQYF
v_call: TRBV18; j_call: TRBJ1-1; clone_size: -; d_call: -; cdr3_nt: TGTGCCAGCTCACCATTCTACGTCACGTTGAACACTGAAGCTTTCTTT; cdr3_aa: CASSPFYVTLNTEAFF
v_call: TRBV19; j_call: TRBJ2-5; clone_size: few; d_call: -; cdr3_nt: TGTGCCAGTAGTAACAGAGAAGAGACCCAGTACTTC; cdr3_aa: CASSNREETQYF
v_call: TRBV5-6; j_call: TRBJ2-3; clone_size: -; d_call: TRBD2; cdr3_nt: TGTGCCAGCAGCCCTGACCTGACGGGAGGGGTTGGGGATACGCAGTATTTT; cdr3_aa: CASSPDLTGGVGDTQYF
v_call: TRBV7-9; j_call: TRBJ1-1; clone_size: once; d_call: -; cdr3_nt: TGTGCCAGCAGCGTAGTTTACATGAACACTGAAGCTTTCTTT; cdr3_aa: CASSVVYMNTEAFF
v_call: TRBV10-3; j_call: TRBJ2-7; clone_size: -; d_call: TRBD1; cdr3_nt: TGTGCCATCAGCCCCGGGACAGGGAAAAACGAGCAGTACTTC; cdr3_aa: CAISPGTGKNEQYF
v_call: TRBV12-5; j_call: TRBJ1-2; clone_size: -; d_call: -; cdr3_nt: TGTGCTAGTGGTCCGGCCCTATGGCAGGCTAACTATGGCTACACCTTC; cdr3_aa: CASGPALWQANYGYTF
v_call: TRBV5-4; j_call: TRBJ2-2; clone_size: -; d_call: TRBD2; cdr3_nt: TGTGCCAGCAGCTCCACTAGCGGGGTTGGCACCGGGGAGCTGTTTTTT; cdr3_aa: CASSSTSGVGTGELFF
v_call: TRBV14; j_call: TRBJ1-1; clone_size: -; d_call: -; cdr3_nt: TGTGCCAGCAGCCAATCCCAGGTGAACACTGAAGCTTTCTTT; cdr3_aa: CASSQSQVNTEAFF
v_call: TRBV5-5; j_call: TRBJ1-1; clone_size: -; d_call: TRBD1; cdr3_nt: TGTGCCAGCAGCTACGACAGGGGAACTGAAGCTTTCTTT; cdr3_aa: CASSYDRGTEAFF
v_call: TRBV29-1; j_call: TRBJ2-7; clone_size: -; d_call: -; cdr3_nt: TGCAGCGCGTGGACTACATCCTACGAGCAGTACTTC; cdr3_aa: CSAWTTSYEQYF
v_call: TRBV25-1; j_call: TRBJ1-2; clone_size: -; d_call: -; cdr3_nt: TGTGCCAGCAGTGCTAATTCTAACTATGGCTACACCTTC; cdr3_aa: CASSANSNYGYTF
v_call: TRBV5-6; j_call: TRBJ1-5; clone_size: many; d_call: TRBD1; cdr3_nt: TGTGCCAGCAGCTCGCATACAGGGGGCGTTCAGCCCCAGCATTTT; cdr3_aa: CASSSHTGGVQPQHF
v_call: TRBV5-4; j_call: TRBJ2-7; clone_size: -; d_call: -; cdr3_nt: TGTGCCAGCAGCTTGGGGTTGGAGTCCTACGAGCAGTACTTC; cdr3_aa: CASSLGLESYEQYF
v_call: TRBV5-4; j_call: TRBJ2-7; clone_size: -; d_call: TRBD2; cdr3_nt: TGTGCCAGCAGCCCCGGGGGGTCCTCCTACGAGCAGTACTTC; cdr3_aa: CASSPGGSSYEQYF
v_call: TRBV7-3; j_call: TRBJ2-1; clone_size: -; d_call: -; cdr3_nt: TGTGCCAGCAGCTCCGGGGTGCACTACAATGAGCAGTTCTTC; cdr3_aa: CASSSGVHYNEQFF
v_call: TRBV7-9; j_call: TRBJ1-2; clone_size: -; d_call: -; cdr3_nt: TGTGCCAGCAGCTTATCCGACCGGGCGGGGGGCTACACCTTC; cdr3_aa: CASSLSDRAGGYTF
v_call: TRBV29-1; j_call: TRBJ2-1; clone_size: -; d_call: -; cdr3_nt: TGCAGCGTTACGGGAGTCCTTTACTACAATGAGCAGTTCTTC; cdr3_aa: CSVTGVLYYNEQFF
v_call: TRBV28; j_call: TRBJ1-5; clone_size: -; d_call: -; cdr3_nt: TGTGCCAGCTCCGTTAGGACAGCCCTTAGCAATCAGCCCCAGCATTTT; cdr3_aa: CASSVRTALSNQPQHF
v_call: TRBV27; j_call: TRBJ2-2; clone_size: -; d_call: TRBD2; cdr3_nt: TGTGCCAGCAGTTTACTGGGGAGGGCGAGAACCGGGGAGCTGTTTTTT; cdr3_aa: CASSLLGRARTGELFF
v_call: TRBV5-1; j_call: TRBJ2-1; clone_size: -; d_call: TRBD2; cdr3_nt: TGCGCCAGCAGCTCCGGGACTAGCGGGACCGCTGAGCAGTTCTTC; cdr3_aa: CASSSGTSGTAEQFF
v_call: TRBV7-6; j_call: TRBJ1-4; clone_size: -; d_call: TRBD1; cdr3_nt: TGTGCCAGCAGCTTGCTAACAGGGGGCGCGTATGAAAAACTGTTTTTT; cdr3_aa: CASSLLTGGAYEKLFF
v_call: TRBV27; j_call: TRBJ1-2; clone_size: -; d_call: TRBD1; cdr3_nt: TGTGCCAGCAGTTCCGGGACAGGGACTGAGCTTTTCTATGGCTACACCTTC; cdr3_aa: CASSSGTGTELFYGYTF
v_call: TRBV7-9; j_call: TRBJ1-2; clone_size: once; d_call: TRBD1; cdr3_nt: TGTGCCAGCAGCTTCAGGGACAGCCTTTATGGCTACACCTTC; cdr3_aa: CASSFRDSLYGYTF
v_call: TRBV7-2; j_call: TRBJ2-5; clone_size: -; d_call: -; cdr3_nt: TGTGCCAGCAGCCCCGCGTCCGCGCACCAGACCCAGTACTTC; cdr3_aa: CASSPASAHQTQYF
v_call: TRBV7-9; j_call: TRBJ1-1; clone_size: -; d_call: -; cdr3_nt: TGTGCCAGCAGCTTTGTGGCCAACACTGAAGCTTTCTTT; cdr3_aa: CASSFVANTEAFF
v_call: TRBV2; j_call: TRBJ2-7; clone_size: once; d_call: -; cdr3_nt: TGTGCCAGCAAGAGGGAGACCTACGAGCAGTACTTC; cdr3_aa: CASKRETYEQYF
v_call: TRBV4-1; j_call: TRBJ2-3; clone_size: -; d_call: TRBD2; cdr3_nt: TGCGCCAGCAGCCAAGTTCTAGCGGGAGTTGCCTCGACATCAGATACGCAGTATTTT; cdr3_aa: CASSQVLAGVASTSDTQYF
v_call: TRBV5-1; j_call: TRBJ2-2; clone_size: few; d_call: -; cdr3_nt: TGCGCCAGCAGCTTTACTAGGCCGAACACCGGGGAGCTGTTTTTT; cdr3_aa: CASSFTRPNTGELFF
v_call: TRBV27; j_call: TRBJ2-7; clone_size: -; d_call: TRBD1; cdr3_nt: TGTGCCAGCAGTTCTCTCAGGACAGGGGCGAGCCTCCACTACGAGCAGTACTTC; cdr3_aa: CASSSLRTGASLHYEQYF
v_call: TRBV5-5; j_call: TRBJ2-7; clone_size: -; d_call: -; cdr3_nt: TGTGCCAGCAGCTTCCCCTTGGACAGCTACGAGCAGTACTTC; cdr3_aa: CASSFPLDSYEQYF
v_call: TRBV18; j_call: TRBJ1-2; clone_size: few; d_call: -; cdr3_nt: TGTGCCAGCTCCCGGAGAGAAGGAGGCTACACCTTC; cdr3_aa: CASSRREGGYTF
v_call: TRBV6-6; j_call: TRBJ2-7; clone_size: -; d_call: -; cdr3_nt: TGTGCCAGCAGTTACGGGAGTTTTCGGCAGTACTTC; cdr3_aa: CASSYGSFRQYF
v_call: TRBV18; j_call: TRBJ1-1; clone_size: -; d_call: -; cdr3_nt: TGTGCCAGCTCACCTCCCTCGGGGAGGGGAGCCACTGAAGCTTTCTTT; cdr3_aa: CASSPPSGRGATEAFF
v_call: TRBV18; j_call: TRBJ1-2; clone_size: -; d_call: -; cdr3_nt: TGTGCCAGCTCACCCCCCCTCAACAGGGCTGAAGGCTACACCTTC; cdr3_aa: CASSPPLNRAEGYTF
v_call: TRBV7-9; j_call: TRBJ2-5; clone_size: -; d_call: -; cdr3_nt: TGTGCCAGCAGCCCTGAGAACTATCAAGAGACCCAGTACTTC; cdr3_aa: CASSPENYQETQYF
v_call: TRBV9; j_call: TRBJ2-5; clone_size: -; d_call: TRBD2; cdr3_nt: TGTGCCAGCAGCTCGGGGACTAGCGGGATTAACCAAGAGACCCAGTACTTC; cdr3_aa: CASSSGTSGINQETQYF
v_call: TRBV5-1; j_call: TRBJ2-3; clone_size: -; d_call: TRBD1; cdr3_nt: TGCGCCAGCCAGGGACAGATTTCGGCAGATACGCAGTATTTT; cdr3_aa: CASQGQISADTQYF
v_call: TRBV5-1; j_call: TRBJ1-2; clone_size: few; d_call: -; cdr3_nt: TGCGCCAGCCTTGGGGACGGAGGGTCTAACTATGGCTACACCTTC; cdr3_aa: CASLGDGGSNYGYTF
v_call: TRBV6-6; j_call: TRBJ2-7; clone_size: -; d_call: -; cdr3_nt: TGTGCCAGCAGTTATCCAACGGGGGACGAGCAGTACTTC; cdr3_aa: CASSYPTGDEQYF
v_call: TRBV4-2; j_call: TRBJ2-7; clone_size: few; d_call: -; cdr3_nt: TGTGCCAGCAGCCATAATATAGACAGCTCCTACGAGCAGTACTTC; cdr3_aa: CASSHNIDSSYEQYF
v_call: TRBV12-5; j_call: TRBJ2-1; clone_size: once; d_call: TRBD1; cdr3_nt: TGTGCTAGTGGTGGCCCTGACAGGGTCAATGAGCAGTTCTTC; cdr3_aa: CASGGPDRVNEQFF
v_call: TRBV5-6; j_call: TRBJ1-2; clone_size: once; d_call: -; cdr3_nt: TGTGCCAGCAGCTTCTCGCAGGGCAGCGTATTAAATGGCTACACCTTC; cdr3_aa: CASSFSQGSVLNGYTF
v_call: TRBV9; j_call: TRBJ1-2; clone_size: -; d_call: -; cdr3_nt: TGTGCCAGCAGTCAGAGGAACTATGGCTACACCTTC; cdr3_aa: CASSQRNYGYTF
v_call: TRBV2; j_call: TRBJ2-1; clone_size: -; d_call: -; cdr3_nt: TGTGCCAGCTCTTACAGAGCGGGTGCGCCTTACAATGAGCAGTTCTTC; cdr3_aa: CASSYRAGAPYNEQFF
v_call: TRBV29-1; j_call: TRBJ1-2; clone_size: -; d_call: -; cdr3_nt: TGCATCACTGAACTTACAGGTAACTATGGCTACACCTTC; cdr3_aa: CITELTGNYGYTF